What follows is one T cell receptor beta chain and its context. The sample belongs to a study of blood T cells in healthy people across ages. Through a sample-barcoded 5' primer and a J-beta primer mix, a second PCR was run for about 6 to 11 cycles. MiXCR, applied by TCRdb to the 5' RACE reads, yields one record per CDR3 protein. The profile shows around 790,000 distinct CDR3 sequences, under 55% of them singletons. The receptor comes from a man between 60 and 70 years old in good health. The specimen was blood.

The CDR3 loop reads CASSVLGSTYEQYF. CDR3 in DNA: TGTGCCAGCAGCGTCCTTGGGTCCACCTACGAGCAGTACTTC. The V call is TRBV7-8, the J call TRBJ2-7; the D is unclear. V gave up 5 bases and J gave up 2 bases, with 13 bases separating them. The V gene's germline CDR1 is SGHVS and CDR2 FQNEAQ. The CDR3 runs 14 residues.